Detailed here is one TCR beta chain. The entry originates in a study of blood T cell repertoires in COVID-19. Background on the study: From the United States, Italy and Spain came samples of acute and convalescent COVID-19.

How the authors handled the data: Amplification of reference gene primers was used by the study to estimate nucleated cell counts. TCRdb's table, derived via immunoSEQ multiplex PCR, lists solely in-frame clones and lacks some. V, J and clone size derive from that table, while D and trimming were established from the DNA sequence. The table shows more than 250,000 clones, with 80% to 90% occurring only once. This sequence originates from a man in his forties or fifties with active or convalescent COVID-19. Sequenced: peripheral blood.

DNA for the CDR3: TGTGCCAGCTCACCACCGGGAAGCGGGACTCCCAACGAGCAGTACTTC. Translating gives CASSPPGSGTPNEQYF. The rearrangement joins TRBV18 to TRBJ2-7, with 7 positions matching TRBD2. Looked up from germline, CDR1 is KGHSH and CDR2 is LQKENI. The CDR3 runs to 16 residues. After removal of 0 bases from V and 5 bases from J, the junction contained 10 bases not matched to a gene.